What follows are 27 T cell receptor beta chains derived from one specimen sequenced in a study of CD8 T cells in ankylosing spondylitis. TCRdb used MiXCR to reprocess the 5' RACE reads, holding one entry per CDR3 protein. In the table there are about 8,600 distinct CDR3 sequences, 3.9% of which are singletons. Sample: blood, either unsorted or a sorted T cell fraction (not recorded which). These receptors all come from a female donor with ankylosing spondylitis or in good health (not recorded which).

This clonotype has at least ten counts. The chain recombines TRBV9 with TRBJ2-1, with D tentatively TRBD2 (6 bases). Germline CDR1 reads SGDLS; CDR2 reads YYNGEE. The CDR3 covers 16 residues. The V end lost 3 bases, the J end lost 9 bases, and 22 bases lay between the germline ends. The CDR3 here is CASSELATPTLTEQFF. CDR3 DNA: TGTGCCAGCAGCGAACTAGCCACCCCCACACTGACTGAGCAGTTCTTC. Complete variable domain (other parts from reference TRBV9 and TRBJ2-1): DSGVTQTPKHLITATGQRVTLRCSPRSGDLSVYWYQQSLDQGLQFLIQYYNGEERAKGNILERFSAQQFPDLHSELNLSSLELGDSALYFCASSELATPTLTEQFFGPGTRLTVL.

This clonotype ranks as medium-sized (0.01 to 0.1%). The chain links TRBV9 to TRBJ2-3; 10 bases line up with TRBD1. Germline CDR1 reads SGDLS; CDR2 reads YYNGEE. This CDR3 spans 15 amino acids. J was trimmed by 3 bases and V by 4 bases; bases with no gene match: 5. The CDR3 sequence is CASSPGQGVTDTQYF. CDR3 in DNA: TGTGCCAGCAGCCCTGGACAGGGGGTAACAGATACGCAGTATTTT.

This clonotype has ten or more counts. The gene calls are TRBV9 and TRBJ1-5; the D gene is possibly TRBD1 (6 bases). Trimming took 3 bases from V and 2 from J, leaving 9 bases between them. This CDR3 is 14 amino acids long. Germline CDR1 and CDR2: SGDLS and YYNGEE. The CDR3 nucleotides are TGTGCCAGCAGCGCCGGGGGCGGCAATCAGCCCCAGCATTTT. Translating it yields CASSAGGGNQPQHF.

This clonotype occurred many times. The chain uses TRBV9 and TRBJ2-2; 10 bases match TRBD2. There are 14 residues in the CDR3. Trimming removed 3 bases from V and 6 bases from J; junction bases left unmatched: 2. CDR1 is SGDLS, CDR2 YYNGEE, per germline. The CDR3 region is CASSGLAGAGELFF. The CDR3 bases are TGTGCCAGCAGCGGGCTAGCGGGGGCCGGGGAGCTGTTTTTT.

This clonotype ranks as medium-sized. The chain combines TRBV9 with TRBJ2-1; no firm D call. CDR3 size: 14 residues. Trimming removed 4 bases from V and 6 bases from J, with 14 bases in between. Germline V gene lookup returns CDR1 SGDLS and CDR2 YYNGEE. CDR3 DNA: TGTGCCAGCAGCCCCGAACCAGTTCGCAATGAGCAGTTCTTC. Translating gives CASSPEPVRNEQFF. Full variable domain (rest looked up from reference TRBV9 and TRBJ2-1): DSGVTQTPKHLITATGQRVTLRCSPRSGDLSVYWYQQSLDQGLQFLIQYYNGEERAKGNILERFSAQQFPDLHSELNLSSLELGDSALYFCASSPEPVRNEQFFGPGTRLTVL.

By share of the sample, this clonotype is medium-sized. The chain recombines TRBV9 with TRBJ1-4, with D tentatively TRBD1 (5 bases). Germline CDR1 reads SGDLS; CDR2 reads YYNGEE. This CDR3 region has 19 residues. V was trimmed by 4 bases and J by 4 bases, leaving 26 bases between them. The CDR3 protein is CASSPPPGIAGPFNEKLFF. CDR3 in DNA: TGTGCCAGCAGCCCCCCTCCAGGTATTGCGGGGCCATTTAATGAAAAACTGTTTTTT.

The table lists this clonotype with many counts. The chain is built from TRBV9 and TRBJ2-1, with unresolved D. With 0 bases removed from V and 2 bases from J, the gap between germline ends came to 9 bases. Germline CDR1 SGDLS, CDR2 YYNGEE. This CDR3 spans 15 amino acids. The CDR3 loop is CASSVDIRTYNEQFF. The CDR3 DNA sequence: TGTGCCAGCAGCGTAGATATAAGAACCTACAATGAGCAGTTCTTC.

In this sample, this clonotype is medium-sized. The chain combines TRBV9 with TRBJ1-1; 7 bases align to TRBD1. The CDR3 sequence is 15 residues long. V shed 3 bases and J 1 base; nucleotides not matched to a gene: 6. Germline V gene lookup returns CDR1 SGDLS and CDR2 YYNGEE. CDR3 DNA: TGTGCCAGCAGCGACCCCCGGGACAGGAACACTGAAGCTTTCTTT. Encoded protein: CASSDPRDRNTEAFF.

This clonotype was recorded at least ten times. The genes are TRBV9 and TRBJ2-7, with D perhaps TRBD1 or TRBD2 (5 bases each). CDR3 length: 12 residues. Germline V lookup: CDR1 SGDLS, CDR2 YYNGEE. V was clipped by 4 bases and J by 7 bases, with 12 bases between them. As DNA, the CDR3 is TGTGCCAGCAGCCCGGGTGGGGGAGAGCAGTACTTC. Translated: CASSPGGGEQYF.

In its sample, this clonotype is medium-sized (0.01 to 0.1%). V and J are TRBV9 and TRBJ2-2; tentatively, D is TRBD1 (6 bases). CDR1 SGDLS and CDR2 YYNGEE come from the germline V gene. Deletions cut 4 bases from V and 2 bases from J, with 12 bases between. This CDR3 comprises 15 residues. This CDR3 reads CASSPGTTNTGELFF. The CDR3 DNA sequence: TGTGCCAGCAGCCCCGGGACAACTAACACCGGGGAGCTGTTTTTT.

This clonotype is labeled as medium-sized. The chain carries TRBV9 and TRBJ2-1; D remains ambiguous. V was clipped by 6 bases and J by 2 bases, with 9 bases between them. This CDR3 is 13 amino acids long. Looked up from germline, CDR1 is SGDLS and CDR2 is YYNGEE. CDR3 sequence: CASNHPPYNEQFF. The CDR3 nucleotides are TGTGCCAGCAACCACCCCCCCTACAATGAGCAGTTCTTC.

This clonotype is termed medium-sized. The chain links TRBV9 to TRBJ2-2, with D hard to call. The V end lost 0 bases, the J end lost 4 bases, and 7 bases lay between the germline ends. CDR3 length: 14 residues. CDR1 and CDR2 (germline): SGDLS, YYNGEE. The CDR3, as DNA: TGTGCCAGCAGCGTAGAACAGCTCACCGGGGAGCTGTTTTTT. This sequence encodes CASSVEQLTGELFF.

In this sample, this clonotype is medium-sized. The gene calls are TRBV9 and TRBJ2-3; D could derive from TRBD1 or TRBD2 (5 bases each). The CDR3 is made up of 14 amino acids. Germline V gives CDR1 SGDLS, CDR2 YYNGEE. The V end was cut by 0 bases, the J end by 5 bases, with 10 bases between. The CDR3 sequence: CASSVGRGEDTQYF. The CDR3 coding sequence is TGTGCCAGCAGCGTAGGGAGAGGGGAAGATACGCAGTATTTT.

The J gene is TRBJ2-1, the V gene TRBV9, with D possibly called TRBD1 or TRBD2 (5 bases each). This CDR3 region has 16 residues. V was shortened by 4 bases and J by 4 bases, with 18 bases between the two germline ends. CDR1 is SGDLS, CDR2 YYNGEE, per germline. Here the CDR3 DNA reads TGTGCCAGCAGCCTCACCGGGACGTCACAGTACAATGAGCAGTTCTTC. It yields the protein CASSLTGTSQYNEQFF.

The rearrangement uses TRBV9 and TRBJ2-7; D perhaps matches TRBD1 (7 bases). Germline V lookup: CDR1 SGDLS, CDR2 YYNGEE. The CDR3 length is 15 residues. V was trimmed by 2 bases and J by 3 bases, leaving 15 bases between them. The CDR3 DNA reads as TGTGCCAGCAGCGTTGGAGGGGGCGAAGTCTACGAGCAGTACTTC. Translating it yields CASSVGGGEVYEQYF.

The gene calls are TRBV9 and TRBJ1-6, with D possibly TRBD1 on 6 matching bases. The V end lost 4 bases, the J end lost 3 bases, and 11 bases lay between the germline ends. This CDR3 has 15 amino acids. The germline V gene encodes CDR1 SGDLS and CDR2 YYNGEE. The CDR3 region has the DNA TGTGCCAGCAGCAAGGGGGATGGCTATAATTCACCCCTCCACTTT. It codes for CASSKGDGYNSPLHF.

By sample share, this clonotype is medium-sized. V gene TRBV9 combines with J gene TRBJ2-3, with D tentatively TRBD1 or TRBD2 (7 bases each). In germline, CDR1 is SGDLS, CDR2 YYNGEE. V was shortened by 2 bases and J by 3 bases, with 16 bases between the two germline ends. The CDR3 is 16 residues long. Here the CDR3 reads CASSVYRGGNTDTQYF. The CDR3 nucleotides are TGTGCCAGCAGCGTCTACAGGGGAGGGAATACAGATACGCAGTATTTT.

The sample holds many counts of this clonotype. The CDR3 reads CASSLDGNTIYF. As DNA, the CDR3 is TGTGCCAGCAGCCTTGACGGAAACACCATATATTTT. The chain couples TRBV9 to TRBJ1-3; no definite D call. CDR1 is SGDLS and CDR2 is YYNGEE in the germline V gene. Trimming removed 4 bases at V and 4 bases at J, with 6 bases between. There are 12 residues in the CDR3.

The table lists this clonotype with many counts. J is TRBJ1-1 and V is TRBV9; 10 bases are shared with TRBD1. The trim removed 4 bases at V and 4 bases at J, leaving 7 bases unmatched. The CDR3 has 15 amino acids. Per germline, CDR1 SGDLS and CDR2 YYNGEE. CDR3 protein: CASSLWDRGGTEAFF. CDR3 in DNA: TGTGCCAGCAGCTTATGGGACAGGGGAGGCACTGAAGCTTTCTTT.

Relative to its sample, this clonotype is medium-sized. The V and J genes are TRBV9 and TRBJ1-6; 7 nucleotides align to TRBD1. This CDR3 has 15 residues. V shed 5 bases and J 6 bases; nucleotides not matched to a gene: 8. Germline V gene sequence: CDR1 SGDLS, CDR2 YYNGEE. CDR3 nucleotide sequence: TGTGCCAGCAGTGACGCCGGGACAGTTAATTCACCCCTCCACTTT. Translation: CASSDAGTVNSPLHF. The entire variable domain, with the rest obtained from reference TRBV9 and TRBJ1-6, is as follows: DSGVTQTPKHLITATGQRVTLRCSPRSGDLSVYWYQQSLDQGLQFLIQYYNGEERAKGNILERFSAQQFPDLHSELNLSSLELGDSALYFCASSDAGTVNSPLHFGNGTRLTVT.

This clonotype was detected ten times or more. The rearrangement joins TRBV9 to TRBJ2-2; 9 nucleotides line up with TRBD2. The CDR3 totals 16 residues. V was clipped by 3 bases and J by 7 bases; unmatched bases: 10. Per the germline V gene, CDR1 is SGDLS and CDR2 is YYNGEE. As DNA, the CDR3 is TGTGCCAGCAGCGCTTCCGGGACTAGCTTGGTCGGGGAGCTGTTTTTT. Its translation is CASSASGTSLVGELFF.

Many counts were recorded for this clonotype. CDR3 nucleotide sequence: TGTGCCAGCAGGGGTGGGCCGAGCACCGGGGAGCTGTTTTTT. It yields the protein CASRGGPSTGELFF. The chain recombines TRBV9 with TRBJ2-2; no clear D. Per germline, CDR1 SGDLS and CDR2 YYNGEE. The CDR3 sequence is 14 residues long. The V gene lost 5 bases and the J gene lost 4 bases, with 12 bases spanning the gap.

In this sample, this clonotype is medium-sized (0.01 to 0.1%). The chain employs TRBV9 and TRBJ1-4, with a tentative D call TRBD1 (6 bases). The CDR3 contains 16 residues. The germline CDR1 and CDR2 sequences are SGDLS and YYNGEE. The V end was cut by 4 bases, the J end by 5 bases, with 18 bases between. Here the CDR3 DNA reads TGTGCCAGCAGCCTTAACGGACAGCCGCAAAATGAAAAACTGTTTTTT. Translation: CASSLNGQPQNEKLFF. Combining the CDR3 with reference TRBV9 and TRBJ1-4 gives the whole variable domain DSGVTQTPKHLITATGQRVTLRCSPRSGDLSVYWYQQSLDQGLQFLIQYYNGEERAKGNILERFSAQQFPDLHSELNLSSLELGDSALYFCASSLNGQPQNEKLFFGSGTQLSVL.

This clonotype appeared many times. CDR3 region: CASSVSGTVGETQYF. The CDR3 DNA is TGTGCCAGCAGCGTGTCCGGGACGGTGGGAGAGACCCAGTACTTC. The rearrangement joins TRBV9 to TRBJ2-5; D assignment may be TRBD1 or TRBD2 (5 bases each). Trimming removed 2 bases at V and 4 bases at J, with 15 bases between. Germline loops: CDR1 SGDLS, CDR2 YYNGEE. This CDR3 region has 15 residues.

This clonotype appeared a single time. The genes are TRBV9 and TRBJ1-1, with D unclear. The CDR3 extends over 14 amino acids. Trimming took off 0 bases at V and 3 bases at J, with 9 bases between the two ends. CDR1 and CDR2 from the germline V gene are SGDLS and YYNGEE. CDR3: CASSVVGSYTEAFF. For the CDR3, the DNA is TGTGCCAGCAGCGTAGTGGGCAGCTACACTGAAGCTTTCTTT.

By sample fraction, this clonotype is medium-sized (0.01 to 0.1%). The chain employs TRBV9 and TRBJ1-1; D is undetermined. This CDR3 has 13 amino acids. Germline V lookup: CDR1 SGDLS, CDR2 YYNGEE. Trimming shortened V by 4 bases and J by 4 bases, and 11 bases separated the two germline ends. This CDR3 is CASSPGLGTEAFF. Here the CDR3 DNA reads TGTGCCAGCAGCCCCGGACTGGGCACTGAAGCTTTCTTT.

This clonotype was detected ten times or more. This chain links TRBV9 with TRBJ2-1; 10 nucleotides match TRBD2. Germline V gene sequence: CDR1 SGDLS, CDR2 YYNGEE. The CDR3 sequence is 15 residues long. Trimming took 3 bases from V and 7 from J; bases not matched to a gene: 7. This chain's CDR3 is CASSEIAGGGNEQFF. In nucleotides, the CDR3 is TGTGCCAGCAGCGAAATAGCGGGGGGCGGGAATGAGCAGTTCTTC.